The clone carrying this T cell receptor (beta chain) was counted between two and nine times. The antigen is not known. The data were taken from a study of post-analysis software for immune sequencing data. For the study at large: The study covered relapsing-remitting, secondary progressive and progressive-relapsing courses of multiple sclerosis. Points from the study as a whole: The normalized Chao1 diversity of multiple sclerosis patients was significantly lower than that of controls.

Unique molecular identifiers had been added to the TCR beta cDNA libraries. Some 500,000 cDNA molecules were obtained from about 0.98 to 11 million T cells. MiXCR, run by TCRdb on the PCR reads, gives a single entry per CDR3 protein. The sample consists of approximately 250,000 distinct CDR3 sequences, 30% to 45% of them appearing once. Source material: blood. This receptor was taken from a girl aged 5-17 years with multiple sclerosis.

In DNA form, the CDR3 reads TGTGCCAGCAGTTTAGCTGGGACCTATGGCTACACCTTC. Translating gives CASSLAGTYGYTF. The chain combines TRBV27 with TRBJ1-2; maybe TRBD1 (5 bases). The CDR3 runs to 13 residues. Germline V gives CDR1 MNHEY, CDR2 SMNVEV (reference sequence). V was pared by 2 bases and J by 4 bases, with 8 bases between.